This paragraph covers one T cell receptor beta chain sequence. Antigen specificity is unknown. CDR3 length: 16 residues. CDR1 is LNHDA, CDR2 SQIVND, per germline (reference sequence). Trimming removed 3 bases at V and 4 bases at J, with 16 bases between. These data are taken from a study of shared clonotypes between healthy human individuals. General study findings and limits: On the whole, naive subsets had larger estimated richness than memory subsets had.

Deep was the level at which the assay was run. Sequencing was performed with immunoSEQ multiplex PCR; in TCRdb, only in-frame clones are kept and a portion is missing. The top ten hold under 0.15% of the sample, which has over 2 million clones, roughly 94% seen once. The sequenced sample consisted of naive CD4+ T cells sorted from blood. Sample subset: CD45RA+ positively selected. The origin of this receptor is a man younger than 35 in good health. The gene calls are TRBV19 and TRBJ1-5, with D possibly being TRBD1 (6 bases). CDR3 DNA sequence: TGTGCCAGTAGTATTGGGGGCGGGACTGGGAATCAGCCCCAGCATTTT. Translating it yields CASSIGGGTGNQPQHF.